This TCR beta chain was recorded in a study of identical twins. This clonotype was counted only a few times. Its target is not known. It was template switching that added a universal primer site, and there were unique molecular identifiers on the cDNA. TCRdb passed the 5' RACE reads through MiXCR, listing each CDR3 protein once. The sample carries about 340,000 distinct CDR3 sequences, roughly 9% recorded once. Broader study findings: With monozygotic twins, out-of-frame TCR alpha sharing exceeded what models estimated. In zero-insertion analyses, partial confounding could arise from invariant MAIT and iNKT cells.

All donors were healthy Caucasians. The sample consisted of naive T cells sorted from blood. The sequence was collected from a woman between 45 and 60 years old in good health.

The CDR3: CASYAITGTEAFF. The CDR3 DNA follows: TGTGCCAGCTATGCGATCACCGGCACTGAAGCTTTCTTT. The chain couples TRBV7-9 to TRBJ1-1; D gene uncertain. The CDR3 totals 13 residues. Trimming removed 8 bases at V and 4 bases at J, with 14 bases between. Germline CDR1 reads SEHNR; CDR2 reads FQNEAQ (reference sequence).